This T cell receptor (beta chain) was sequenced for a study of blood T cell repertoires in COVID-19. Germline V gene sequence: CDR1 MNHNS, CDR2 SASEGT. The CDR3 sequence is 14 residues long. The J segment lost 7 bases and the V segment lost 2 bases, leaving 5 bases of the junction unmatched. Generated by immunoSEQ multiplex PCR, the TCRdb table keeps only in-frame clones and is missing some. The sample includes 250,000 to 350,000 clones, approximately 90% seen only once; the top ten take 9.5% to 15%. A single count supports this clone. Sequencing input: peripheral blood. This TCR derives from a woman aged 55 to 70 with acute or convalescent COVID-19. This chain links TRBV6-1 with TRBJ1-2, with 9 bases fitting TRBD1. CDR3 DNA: TGTGCCAGCAGTGAAACAGGGGGCACACTTGGCTACACCTTC. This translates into CASSETGGTLGYTF.